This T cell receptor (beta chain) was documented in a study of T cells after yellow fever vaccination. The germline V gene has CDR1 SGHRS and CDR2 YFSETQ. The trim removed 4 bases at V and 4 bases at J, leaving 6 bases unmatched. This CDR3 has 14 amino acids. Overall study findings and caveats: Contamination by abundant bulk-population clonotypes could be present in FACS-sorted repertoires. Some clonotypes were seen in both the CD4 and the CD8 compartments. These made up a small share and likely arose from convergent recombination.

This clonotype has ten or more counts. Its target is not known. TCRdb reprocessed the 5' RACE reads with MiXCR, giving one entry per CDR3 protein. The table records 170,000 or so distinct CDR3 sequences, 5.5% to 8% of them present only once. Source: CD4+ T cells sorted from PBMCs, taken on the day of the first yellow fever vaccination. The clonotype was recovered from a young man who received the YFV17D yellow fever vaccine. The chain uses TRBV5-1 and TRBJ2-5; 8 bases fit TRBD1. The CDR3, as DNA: TGCGCCAGCAGCCCCGGACAGGGCGTAGAGACCCAGTACTTC. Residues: CASSPGQGVETQYF.